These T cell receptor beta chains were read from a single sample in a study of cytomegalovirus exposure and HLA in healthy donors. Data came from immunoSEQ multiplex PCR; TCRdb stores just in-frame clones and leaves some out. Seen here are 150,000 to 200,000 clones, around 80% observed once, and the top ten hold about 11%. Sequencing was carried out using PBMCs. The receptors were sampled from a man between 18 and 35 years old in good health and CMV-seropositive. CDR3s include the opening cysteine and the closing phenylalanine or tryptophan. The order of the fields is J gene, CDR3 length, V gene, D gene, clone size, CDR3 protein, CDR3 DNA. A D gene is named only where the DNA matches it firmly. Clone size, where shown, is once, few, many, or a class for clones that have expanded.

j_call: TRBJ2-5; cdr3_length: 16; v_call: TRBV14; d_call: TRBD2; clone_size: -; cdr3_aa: CASSQDPASGRKTQYF; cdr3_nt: TGTGCCAGCAGCCAAGATCCGGCTAGCGGTAGAAAGACCCAGTACTTC
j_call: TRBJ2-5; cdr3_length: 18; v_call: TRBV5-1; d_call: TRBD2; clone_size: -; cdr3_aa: CASSSGLAGGPVVETQYF; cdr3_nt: TGCGCCAGCAGCTCGGGACTAGCGGGAGGGCCAGTAGTCGAGACCCAGTACTTC
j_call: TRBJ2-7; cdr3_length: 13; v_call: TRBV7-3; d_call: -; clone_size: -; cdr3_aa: CASSLSQVNEQYF; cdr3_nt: TGTGCCAGCAGCTTGTCACAGGTCAACGAGCAGTACTTC
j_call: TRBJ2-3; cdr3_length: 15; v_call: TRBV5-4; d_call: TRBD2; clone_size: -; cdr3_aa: CASSLAGGRADTQYF; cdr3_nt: TGTGCCAGCAGCCTTGCGGGAGGGCGGGCGGATACGCAGTATTTT
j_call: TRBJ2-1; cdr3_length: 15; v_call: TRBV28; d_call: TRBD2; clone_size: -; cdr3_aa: CASSLGTSVNNEQFF; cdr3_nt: TGTGCCAGCAGCCTGGGGACTAGCGTGAACAATGAGCAGTTCTTC
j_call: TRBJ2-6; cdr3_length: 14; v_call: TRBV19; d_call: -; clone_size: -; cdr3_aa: CASRSFSGANVLTF; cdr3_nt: TGTGCCAGTAGGAGTTTCTCTGGGGCCAACGTCCTGACTTTC
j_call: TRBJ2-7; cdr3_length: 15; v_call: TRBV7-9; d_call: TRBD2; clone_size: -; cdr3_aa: CASSSSGRIDHEQYF; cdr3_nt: TGTGCCAGCAGCTCTAGCGGGAGGATCGACCACGAGCAGTACTTC
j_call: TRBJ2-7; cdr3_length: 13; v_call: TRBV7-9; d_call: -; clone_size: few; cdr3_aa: CATRPPQVREQYF; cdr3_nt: TGTGCCACACGGCCCCCACAGGTCCGTGAGCAGTACTTC
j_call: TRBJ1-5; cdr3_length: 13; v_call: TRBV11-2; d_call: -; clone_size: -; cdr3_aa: CASSLDRNQPQHF; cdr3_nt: TGTGCCAGCAGCTTAGACCGGAATCAGCCCCAGCATTTT
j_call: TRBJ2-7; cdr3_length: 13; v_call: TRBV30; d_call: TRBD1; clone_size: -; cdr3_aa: CACETGEDHEQYF; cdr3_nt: TGTGCCTGCGAGACAGGGGAGGACCACGAGCAGTACTTC
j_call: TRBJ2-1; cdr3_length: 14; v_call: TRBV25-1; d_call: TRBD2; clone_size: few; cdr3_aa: CASSEASGRDEQFF; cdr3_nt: TGTGCCAGCAGTGAGGCTAGCGGGAGGGATGAGCAGTTCTTC
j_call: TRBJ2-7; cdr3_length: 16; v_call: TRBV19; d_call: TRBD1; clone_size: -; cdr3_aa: CASSPWTGPTSYEQYF; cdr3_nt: TGTGCCAGTAGTCCTTGGACAGGACCCACCTCCTACGAGCAGTACTTC
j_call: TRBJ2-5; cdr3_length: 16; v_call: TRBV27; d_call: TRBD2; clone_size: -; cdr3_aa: CASSFRTSGPQETQYF; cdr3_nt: TGTGCCAGCAGTTTTAGAACTAGCGGGCCTCAAGAGACCCAGTACTTC
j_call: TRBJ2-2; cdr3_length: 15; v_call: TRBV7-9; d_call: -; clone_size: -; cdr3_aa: CASSRGPGAAGELFF; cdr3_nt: TGTGCCAGCAGCAGGGGCCCAGGGGCGGCCGGGGAGCTGTTTTTT
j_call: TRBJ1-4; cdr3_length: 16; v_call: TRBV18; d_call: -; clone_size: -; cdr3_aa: CASSPRRVDNNEKLFF; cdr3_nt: TGTGCCAGCTCACCGAGAAGGGTGGACAACAATGAAAAACTGTTTTTT
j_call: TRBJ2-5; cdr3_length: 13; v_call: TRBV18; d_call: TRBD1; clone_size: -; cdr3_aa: CASSPDRGETQYF; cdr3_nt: TGTGCCAGCTCACCCGACAGGGGAGAGACCCAGTACTTC
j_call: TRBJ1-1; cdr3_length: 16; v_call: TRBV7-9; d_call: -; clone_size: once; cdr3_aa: CASSSLGGARVPEAFF; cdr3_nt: TGTGCCAGCAGCTCCCTGGGGGGGGCGAGAGTCCCTGAAGCTTTCTTT
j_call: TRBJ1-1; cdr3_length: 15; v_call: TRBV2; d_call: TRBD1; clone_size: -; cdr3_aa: CASNRPGQRNTEAFF; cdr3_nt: TGTGCCAGCAATCGGCCGGGACAGCGGAACACTGAAGCTTTCTTT
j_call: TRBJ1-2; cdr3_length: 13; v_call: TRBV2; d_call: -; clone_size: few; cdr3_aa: CASSPGDVAGYTF; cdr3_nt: TGTGCCAGCAGTCCGGGGGACGTGGCAGGCTACACCTTC
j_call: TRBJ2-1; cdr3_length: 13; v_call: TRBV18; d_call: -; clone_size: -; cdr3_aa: CASSPGSHNEQFF; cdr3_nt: TGTGCCAGCTCACCCGGGAGTCACAATGAGCAGTTCTTC
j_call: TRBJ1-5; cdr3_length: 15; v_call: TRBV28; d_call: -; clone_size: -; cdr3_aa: CASSITGRSNQPQHF; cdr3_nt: TGTGCCAGCAGTATTACAGGGAGAAGCAATCAGCCCCAGCATTTT
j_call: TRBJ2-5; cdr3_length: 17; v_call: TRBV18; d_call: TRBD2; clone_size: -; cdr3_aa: CASSRGLGLADQETQYF; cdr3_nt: TGTGCCAGCTCACGGGGACTAGGGCTAGCGGACCAAGAGACCCAGTACTTC
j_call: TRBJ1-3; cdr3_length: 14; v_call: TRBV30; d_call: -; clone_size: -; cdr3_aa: CASKTGFTGNTIYF; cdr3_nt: TGTGCCTCGAAAACAGGGTTTACTGGAAACACCATATATTTT
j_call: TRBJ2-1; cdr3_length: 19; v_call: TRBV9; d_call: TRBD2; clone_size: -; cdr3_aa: CASSVDRGKRESSYNEQFF; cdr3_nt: TGTGCCAGCAGCGTAGATCGGGGAAAGCGGGAGAGCTCCTACAATGAGCAGTTCTTC
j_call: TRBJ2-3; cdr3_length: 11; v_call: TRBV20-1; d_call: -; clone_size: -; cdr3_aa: CSATGSDTQYF; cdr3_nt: TGCAGTGCTACAGGGTCAGATACGCAGTATTTT
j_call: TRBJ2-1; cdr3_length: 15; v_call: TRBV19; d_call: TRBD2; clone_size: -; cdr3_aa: CASHERTSGYNEQFF; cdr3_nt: TGTGCCAGCCACGAAAGGACTAGCGGTTACAATGAGCAGTTCTTC